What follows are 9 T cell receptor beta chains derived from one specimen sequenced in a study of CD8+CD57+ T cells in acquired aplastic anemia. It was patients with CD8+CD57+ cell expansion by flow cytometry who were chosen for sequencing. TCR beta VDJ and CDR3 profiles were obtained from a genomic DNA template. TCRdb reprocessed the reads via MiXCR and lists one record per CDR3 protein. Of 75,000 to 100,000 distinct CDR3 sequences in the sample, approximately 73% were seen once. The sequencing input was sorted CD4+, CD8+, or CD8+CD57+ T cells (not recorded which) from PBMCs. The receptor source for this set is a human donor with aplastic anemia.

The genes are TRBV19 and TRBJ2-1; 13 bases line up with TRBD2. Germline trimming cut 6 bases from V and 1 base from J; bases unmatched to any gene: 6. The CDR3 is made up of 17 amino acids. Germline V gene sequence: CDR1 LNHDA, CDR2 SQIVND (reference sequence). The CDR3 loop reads CASRRTSGSTSYNEQFF. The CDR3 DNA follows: TGTGCCAGTAGGAGGACTAGCGGGAGTACATCCTACAATGAGCAGTTCTTC.

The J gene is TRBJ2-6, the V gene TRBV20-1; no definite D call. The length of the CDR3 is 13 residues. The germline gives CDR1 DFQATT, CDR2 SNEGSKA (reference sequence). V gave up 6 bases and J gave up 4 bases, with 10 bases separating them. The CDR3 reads CSASDDGANVLTF. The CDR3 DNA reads TGCAGTGCCTCGGACGACGGGGCCAACGTCCTGACTTTC.

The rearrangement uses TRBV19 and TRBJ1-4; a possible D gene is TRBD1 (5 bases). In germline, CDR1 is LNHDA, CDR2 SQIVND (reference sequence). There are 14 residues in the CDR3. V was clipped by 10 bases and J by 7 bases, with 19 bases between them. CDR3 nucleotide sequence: TGTGCCACCTCATCAGGGCGGGAGGTTGAAAAACTGTTTTTT. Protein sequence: CATSSGREVEKLFF.

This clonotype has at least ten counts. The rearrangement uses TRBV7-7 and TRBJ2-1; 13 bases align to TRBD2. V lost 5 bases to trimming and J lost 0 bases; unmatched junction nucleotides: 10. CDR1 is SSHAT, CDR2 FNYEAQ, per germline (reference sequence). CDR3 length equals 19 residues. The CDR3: CASSLRTSGGRSSYNEQFF. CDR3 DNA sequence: TGTGCCAGCAGCCTTCGGACTAGCGGGGGCCGGAGCTCCTACAATGAGCAGTTCTTC.

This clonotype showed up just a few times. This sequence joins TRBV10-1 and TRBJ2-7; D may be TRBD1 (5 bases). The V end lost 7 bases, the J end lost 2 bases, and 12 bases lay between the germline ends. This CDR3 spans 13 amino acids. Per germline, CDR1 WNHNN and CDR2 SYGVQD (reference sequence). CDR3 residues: CASIGDGTYEQYF. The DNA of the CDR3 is TGCGCCAGCATAGGGGATGGGACCTACGAGCAGTACTTC.

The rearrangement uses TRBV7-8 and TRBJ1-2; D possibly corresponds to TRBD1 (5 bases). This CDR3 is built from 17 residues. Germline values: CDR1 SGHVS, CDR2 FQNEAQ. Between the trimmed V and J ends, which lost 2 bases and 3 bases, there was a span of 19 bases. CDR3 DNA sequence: TGTGCCAGCAGCTTATCACCGAGGGGACTGGCTGACTATGGCTACACCTTC. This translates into CASSLSPRGLADYGYTF.

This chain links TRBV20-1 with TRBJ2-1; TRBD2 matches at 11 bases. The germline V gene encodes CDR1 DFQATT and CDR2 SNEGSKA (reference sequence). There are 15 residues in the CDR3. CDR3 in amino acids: CSALTGTSGYNEQFF. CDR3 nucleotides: TGCAGCGCCCTCACCGGGACTAGCGGCTACAATGAGCAGTTCTTC.

The CDR3 DNA follows: TGCAGTGCTAGAGATGGCCAGGTCGAGCAGTACTTC. It specifies CSARDGQVEQYF. The rearrangement joins TRBV20-1 to TRBJ2-7; D remains unclear. This CDR3 has 12 amino acids. CDR1 and CDR2 (germline): DFQATT, SNEGSKA (reference sequence). Trimming took 0 bases from V and 6 from J, leaving 9 bases between them.

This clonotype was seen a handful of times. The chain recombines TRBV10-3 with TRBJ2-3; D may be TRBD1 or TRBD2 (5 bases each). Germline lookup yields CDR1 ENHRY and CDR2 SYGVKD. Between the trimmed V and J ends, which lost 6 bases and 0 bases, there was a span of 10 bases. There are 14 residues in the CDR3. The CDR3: CAIRPGPSTDTQYF. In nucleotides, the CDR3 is TGTGCCATCAGACCGGGGCCGAGCACAGATACGCAGTATTTT.